The text below deals with one T cell receptor beta chain. A mixed TRB-A/B primer pool amplified rearranged TRB by multiplex touch-down PCR. A single record per CDR3 protein comes from TCRdb applying MiXCR to the multiplex PCR reads. There are about 11,000 distinct CDR3 sequences in the sample; roughly 45% occur only once, and roughly 7.3% lies in the top ten. The data derive from a study of T cell repertoires in aging, cancer and after chemotherapy. Study-level information: Over several months to years, re-sampled healthy donor repertoires clearly shared clones. Roughly 8.8 million TCR reads made up the full dataset.

The V end lost 2 bases, the J end lost 8 bases, and 14 bases lay between the germline ends. From germline, CDR1 is KGHDR and CDR2 SFDVKD. This CDR3 spans 14 amino acids. TCR beta rearrangements were amplified from peripheral blood genomic DNA. Sequenced input: blood. This clonotype was obtained from a human donor in good health. This rearrangement joins TRBV24-1 to TRBJ1-2; D gene ambiguous. The CDR3 loop reads CATSDSREIGGYTF. DNA for the CDR3: TGTGCCACCAGTGATTCGAGGGAGATAGGGGGCTACACCTTC.